This T cell receptor beta chain was captured in a study of cytomegalovirus exposure and HLA in healthy donors. The PCR was carried out with 60 Vbeta primers and 13 Jbeta primers. Sequencing was performed with immunoSEQ multiplex PCR; in TCRdb, only in-frame clones are kept and a portion is missing. The top ten hold around 0.2% of the sample, which has around 200,000 clones, less than 80% seen once. The germline V and J ends were trimmed by 4 bases and 1 base, with 10 bases remaining between them. This CDR3 has 14 amino acids. Germline V gene data show CDR1 as MNHEY and CDR2 as SMNVEV (reference sequence).

Material for sequencing was PBMCs. The source is a girl aged 2-10 years in good health and CMV-seronegative. This chain connects TRBV27 to TRBJ2-5; perhaps TRBD1 as D (6 bases). The CDR3 reads CASSYQGGQETQYF. Written as DNA, the CDR3 is TGTGCCAGCAGTTATCAAGGGGGCCAAGAGACCCAGTACTTC.